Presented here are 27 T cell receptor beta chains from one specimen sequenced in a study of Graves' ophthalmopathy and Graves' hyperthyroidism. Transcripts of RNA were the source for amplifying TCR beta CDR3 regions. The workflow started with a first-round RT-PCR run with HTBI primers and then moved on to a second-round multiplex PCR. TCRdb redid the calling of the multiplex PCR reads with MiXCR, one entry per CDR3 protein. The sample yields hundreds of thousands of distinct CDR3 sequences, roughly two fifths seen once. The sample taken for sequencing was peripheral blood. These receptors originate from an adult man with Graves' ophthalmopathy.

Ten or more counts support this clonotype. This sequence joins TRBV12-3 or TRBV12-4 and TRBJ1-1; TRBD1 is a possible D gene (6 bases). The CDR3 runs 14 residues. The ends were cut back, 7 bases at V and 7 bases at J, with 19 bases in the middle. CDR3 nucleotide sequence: TGTGCCAGCACTATTAGGGGGGGGAAAATTGAAGCTTTCTTT. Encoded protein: CASTIRGGKIEAFF.

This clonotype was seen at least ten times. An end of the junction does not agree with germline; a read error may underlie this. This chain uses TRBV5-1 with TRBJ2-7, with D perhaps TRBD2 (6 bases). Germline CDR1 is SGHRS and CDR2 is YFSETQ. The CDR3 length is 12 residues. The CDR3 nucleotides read TGTGCCAGCAGCTTAGGAGGGGACGAGCAGTACTTC. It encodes CASSLGGDEQYF.

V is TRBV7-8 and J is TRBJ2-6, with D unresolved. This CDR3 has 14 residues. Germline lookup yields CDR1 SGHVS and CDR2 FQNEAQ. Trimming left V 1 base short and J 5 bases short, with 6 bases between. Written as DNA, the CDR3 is TGTGCCAGCAGCTTAGTGAACAGGGCCAACGTCCTGACTTTC. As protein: CASSLVNRANVLTF.

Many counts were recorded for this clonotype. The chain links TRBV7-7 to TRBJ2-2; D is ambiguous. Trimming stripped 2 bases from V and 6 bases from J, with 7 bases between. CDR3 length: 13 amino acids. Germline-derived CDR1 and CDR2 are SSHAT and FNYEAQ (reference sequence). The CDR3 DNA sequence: TGTGCCAGCAGCTTATCGGTCGCCGGGGAGCTGTTTTTT. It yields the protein CASSLSVAGELFF.

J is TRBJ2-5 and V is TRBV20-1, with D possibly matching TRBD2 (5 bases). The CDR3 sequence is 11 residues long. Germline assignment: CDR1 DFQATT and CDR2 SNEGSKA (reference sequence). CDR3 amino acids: CSLVSSETQYF. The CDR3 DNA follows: TGCTCACTAGTTAGTTCGGAGACCCAGTACTTC.

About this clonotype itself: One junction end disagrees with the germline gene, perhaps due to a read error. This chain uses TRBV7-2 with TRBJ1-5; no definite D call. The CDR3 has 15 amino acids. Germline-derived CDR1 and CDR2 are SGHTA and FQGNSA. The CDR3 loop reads CASSLGWASNQPQRF. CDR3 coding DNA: TGTGCCAGCAGCTTGGGGTGGGCTAGCAATCAGCCCCAGCGTTTT.

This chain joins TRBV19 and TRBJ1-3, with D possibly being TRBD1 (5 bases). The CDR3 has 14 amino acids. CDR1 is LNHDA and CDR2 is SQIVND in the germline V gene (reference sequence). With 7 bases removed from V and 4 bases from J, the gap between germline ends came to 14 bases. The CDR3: CASNSPGYGNTIYF. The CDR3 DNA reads TGTGCCAGTAACTCGCCAGGGTACGGAAACACCATATATTTT.

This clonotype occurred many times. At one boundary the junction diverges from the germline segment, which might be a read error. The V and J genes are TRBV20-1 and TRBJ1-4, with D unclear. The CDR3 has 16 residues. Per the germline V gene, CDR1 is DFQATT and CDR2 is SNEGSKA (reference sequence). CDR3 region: CSARVPGRTNNEQLFF. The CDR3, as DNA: TGCAGTGCTAGAGTCCCTGGACGGACCAACAATGAACAACTGTTTTTT.

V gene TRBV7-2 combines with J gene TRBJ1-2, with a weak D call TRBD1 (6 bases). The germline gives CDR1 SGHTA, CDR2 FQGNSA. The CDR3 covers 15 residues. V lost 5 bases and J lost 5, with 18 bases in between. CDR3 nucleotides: TGTGCCAGCAGCCCAACAACAGGGTGGACTTATGGCTACACCTTC. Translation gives CASSPTTGWTYGYTF.

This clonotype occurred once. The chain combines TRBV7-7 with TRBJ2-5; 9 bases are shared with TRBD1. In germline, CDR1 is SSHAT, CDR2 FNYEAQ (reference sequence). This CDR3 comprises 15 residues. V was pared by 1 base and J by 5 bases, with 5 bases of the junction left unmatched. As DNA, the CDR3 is TGTGCCAGCAGCTTAGGGACAGGGGCCATTGAGACCCAGTACTTC. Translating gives CASSLGTGAIETQYF.

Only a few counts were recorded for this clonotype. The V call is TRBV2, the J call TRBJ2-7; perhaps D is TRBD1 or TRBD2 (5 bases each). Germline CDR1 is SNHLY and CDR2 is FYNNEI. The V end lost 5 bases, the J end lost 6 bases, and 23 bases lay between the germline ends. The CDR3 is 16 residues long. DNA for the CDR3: TGTGCCAGCAGTTTGAAATTGGGACGAGCAAGAGTCGAGCAGTACTTC. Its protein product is CASSLKLGRARVEQYF.

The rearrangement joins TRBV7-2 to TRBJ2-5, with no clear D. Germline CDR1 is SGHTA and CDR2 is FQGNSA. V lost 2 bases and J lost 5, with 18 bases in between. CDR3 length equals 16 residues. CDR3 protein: CASSLSVGMGAETQYF. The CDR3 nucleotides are TGTGCCAGCAGCTTATCGGTGGGCATGGGCGCGGAGACCCAGTACTTC.

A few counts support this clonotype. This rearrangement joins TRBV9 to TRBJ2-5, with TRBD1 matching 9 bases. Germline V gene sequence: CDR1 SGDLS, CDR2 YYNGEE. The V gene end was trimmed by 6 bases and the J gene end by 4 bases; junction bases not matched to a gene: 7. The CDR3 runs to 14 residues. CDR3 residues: CASNWGQGGETQYF. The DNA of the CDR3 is TGTGCCAGCAACTGGGGACAGGGAGGAGAGACCCAGTACTTC.

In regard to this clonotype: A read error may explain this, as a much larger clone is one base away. CDR3: CASSIGTAGETQYF. DNA for the CDR3: TGCGCCAGCAGCATCGGGACAGCCGGAGAGACCCAGTACTTC. The V and J genes are TRBV5-1 and TRBJ2-5; 7 bases map to TRBD1. Germline V gene data show CDR1 as SGHRS and CDR2 as YFSETQ. This CDR3 has 14 amino acids. V shed 4 bases, J shed 4 bases, and the junction held 7 bases outside the gene matches.

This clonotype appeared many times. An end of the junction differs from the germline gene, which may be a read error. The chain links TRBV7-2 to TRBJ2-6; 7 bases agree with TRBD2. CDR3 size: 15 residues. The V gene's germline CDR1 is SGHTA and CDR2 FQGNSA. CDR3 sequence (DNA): TGCGCCAGCAGCCAAGCGGGGTCAGGGGCCAACGTCCTGACTTTC. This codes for CASSQAGSGANVLTF. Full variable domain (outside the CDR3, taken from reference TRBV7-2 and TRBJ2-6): GAGVSQSPSNKVTEKGKDVELRCDPISGHTALYWYRQSLGQGLEFLIYFQGNSAPDKSGLPSDRFSAERTGGSVSTLTIQRTQQEDSAVYLCASSQAGSGANVLTFGAGSRLTVL.

The CDR3 loop is CARPPGRGNYGYTF. CDR3 bases: TGTGCTAGGCCTCCGGGACGGGGAAACTATGGCTACACCTTC. The V gene is TRBV11-3, the J gene TRBJ1-2; TRBD1 is a possible D gene (5 bases). CDR3 length: 14 amino acids. The germline CDR1 and CDR2 sequences are SGHNT and YENEEA.

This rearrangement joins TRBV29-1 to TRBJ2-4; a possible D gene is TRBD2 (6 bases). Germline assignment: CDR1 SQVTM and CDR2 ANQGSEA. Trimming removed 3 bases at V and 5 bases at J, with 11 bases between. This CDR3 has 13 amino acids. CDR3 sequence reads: CSVDGGGENIQYF. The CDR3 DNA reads TGCAGCGTTGATGGAGGAGGGGAAAACATTCAGTACTTC.

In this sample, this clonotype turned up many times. The CDR3 here is CASSFSGTGRETQYF. The CDR3 DNA reads as TGTGCCAGCAGCTTCTCTGGGACAGGGAGAGAGACCCAGTACTTC. V and J are TRBV11-1 and TRBJ2-5, with 9 bases lining up with TRBD1. CDR3 size: 15 residues. The germline gives CDR1 SGHAT, CDR2 FQDESV (reference sequence). Trimming took 3 bases from V and 4 from J; bases not matched to a gene: 6.

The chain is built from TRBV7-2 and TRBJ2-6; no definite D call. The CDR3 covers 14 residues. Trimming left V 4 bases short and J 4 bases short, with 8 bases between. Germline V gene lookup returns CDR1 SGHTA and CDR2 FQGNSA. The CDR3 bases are TGTGCCAGCAGCTCATGGTCCGGGGCCAACGTCCTGACTTTC. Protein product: CASSSWSGANVLTF.

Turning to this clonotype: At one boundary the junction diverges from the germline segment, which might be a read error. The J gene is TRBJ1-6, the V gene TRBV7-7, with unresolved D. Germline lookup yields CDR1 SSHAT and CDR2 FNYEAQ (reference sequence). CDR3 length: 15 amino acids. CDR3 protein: CASSLGLPVGSPLHF. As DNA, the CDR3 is TGTGCTAGCAGCTTAGGACTCCCAGTCGGTTCACCCCTCCACTTT.

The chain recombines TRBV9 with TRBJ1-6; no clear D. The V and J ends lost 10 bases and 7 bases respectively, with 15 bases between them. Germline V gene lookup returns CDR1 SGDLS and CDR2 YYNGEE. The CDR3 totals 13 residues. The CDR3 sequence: CAWKGSLNSPLHF. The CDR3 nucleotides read TGTGCCTGGAAGGGCAGTTTGAATTCACCCCTCCACTTT.

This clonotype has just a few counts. The CDR3 DNA sequence: TGTGCCAGCAGCGTCGGGACGGATACTGAAGCTTTCTTT. As protein: CASSVGTDTEAFF. The rearrangement links TRBV2 to TRBJ1-1; a possible D gene is TRBD1 (5 bases). Germline CDR1 reads SNHLY; CDR2 reads FYNNEI. The length of the CDR3 is 13 residues. Trimming left V 6 bases short and J 5 bases short, with 13 bases between. Complete variable domain (other parts from reference TRBV2 and TRBJ1-1): EPEVTQTPSHQVTQMGQEVILRCVPISNHLYFYWYRQILGQKVEFLVSFYNNEISEKSEIFDDQFSVERPDGSNFTLKIRSTKLEDSAMYFCASSVGTDTEAFFGQGTRLTVV.

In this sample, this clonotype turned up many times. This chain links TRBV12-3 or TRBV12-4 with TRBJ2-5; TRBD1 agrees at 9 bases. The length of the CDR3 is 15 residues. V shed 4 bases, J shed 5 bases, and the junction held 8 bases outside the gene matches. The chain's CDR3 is CASSSQGQGWETQYF. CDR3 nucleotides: TGTGCCAGCAGTTCTCAAGGACAGGGGTGGGAGACCCAGTACTTC.

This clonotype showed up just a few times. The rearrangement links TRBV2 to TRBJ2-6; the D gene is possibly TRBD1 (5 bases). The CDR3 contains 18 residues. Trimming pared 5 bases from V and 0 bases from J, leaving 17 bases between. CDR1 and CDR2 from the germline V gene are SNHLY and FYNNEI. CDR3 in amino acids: CASSYSGRVDSGANVLTF. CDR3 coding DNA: TGTGCCAGCAGTTACTCGGGCAGGGTAGACTCTGGGGCCAACGTCCTGACTTTC.

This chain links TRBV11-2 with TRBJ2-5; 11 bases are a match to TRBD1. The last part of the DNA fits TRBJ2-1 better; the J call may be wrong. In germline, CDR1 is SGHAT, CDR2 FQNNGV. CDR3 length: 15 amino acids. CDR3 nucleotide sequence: TGTGCCAGCAGCTTATCGGGGACAGGGGGTAATGAGCAGTTCTTC. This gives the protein CASSLSGTGGNEQFF.

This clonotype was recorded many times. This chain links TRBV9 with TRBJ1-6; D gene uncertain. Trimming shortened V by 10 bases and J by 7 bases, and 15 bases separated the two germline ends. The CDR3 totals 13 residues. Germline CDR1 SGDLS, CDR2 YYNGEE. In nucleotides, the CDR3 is TGTGCCCGACCGGAAATCATGAATTCACCCCTCCACTTT. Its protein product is CARPEIMNSPLHF.

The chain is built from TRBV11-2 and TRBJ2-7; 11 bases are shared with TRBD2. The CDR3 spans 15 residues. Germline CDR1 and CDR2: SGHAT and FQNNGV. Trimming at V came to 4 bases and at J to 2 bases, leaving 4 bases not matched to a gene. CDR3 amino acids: CASSSTSGGPYEQYF. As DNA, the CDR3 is TGTGCCAGCAGCTCAACTAGCGGGGGTCCCTACGAGCAGTACTTC.